This TCR beta chain was identified in a study of cytomegalovirus exposure and HLA in healthy donors (dated by TCRdb to 2016 to 2017). In terms of the full investigation: An earlier analysis of 587 of the donors reported approximately 280 Gb of sequence data and 95 million to 140 million unique TCR beta sequences obtained from some 170 million T cells. Roughly 300 gigabases of sequencing data and around 80 million unique TCR sequences made up an early release that covered roughly 670 HLA-typed donors. Of the roughly 410 genotyped donors, 75% to 85% were placed in the genetic ancestry cluster associated with self-reported Caucasian donors. The study aimed to test whether signatures of past pathogen exposure could be identified by cataloging public T cell receptors. The study profiled the T cell repertoires of hundreds of subjects by immunosequencing and related them to cytomegalovirus serostatus. In addition to the first cohort of 500 to 850 subjects, a separate validation cohort of 130 or so different subjects was used. To predict cytomegalovirus infection status, the study brought together high-throughput TCR immunosequencing, statistical association of individual TCRs with disease status, and machine learning. In a later analysis, previously published TCR beta repertoires from some 640 donors were re-analyzed and high-resolution HLA genotyping was added so that TCR occurrence patterns could be studied. Rather than drawing on any new phenotypic data, the later analysis identified candidate immune exposures from TCR beta sequences and the way those sequences occurred across donors. To decide whether each TCR beta V gene segment behaved as functional or pseudogenic, an earlier analysis of nearly 600 of the donors relied on high-throughput TCR beta sequencing. Alongside the repertoire data, information on donor age, sex, ethnicity and CMV serostatus was compiled. Genome-wide SNP genotypes for about 65% of the roughly 670 donors were used in a later genetic analysis, which treated that subset as a discovery cohort. Every repertoire in the discovery cohort had been generated on one and the same sequencing platform. Class I and class II HLA loci were covered by the typing at four-digit resolution. The number of donors typed differed by locus, with about 620-630 for A, B, C, DRB1 and DQB1, roughly 550 for DQA1, 600 to 610 for DPA1, and over 400 for DPB1. Four to six DR-DQ haplotypes were handled as single units for association and clustering, since linkage in the cohort was strong. On average, 235,054 unique TCR beta nucleotide sequences were sequenced per donor among about 400 genotyped donors of the cohort, with roughly 18% of those sequences being non-productive.

As concerns this clone: Its antigen specificity is not known. The input lacks base qualities; no much larger clone sits a single base away.

The library came from the immunoSEQ multiplex PCR assay. The multiplex PCR relied on a mix of 60 forward primers for TCR Vbeta segments and 13 reverse primers for TCR Jbeta segments. The CDR3 region of rearranged TCR beta genes was amplified from genomic DNA by a multiplex PCR assay. Amplified TCR beta libraries were sequenced as 87-base-pair reads on the Illumina HiSeq System. The original pipeline was this. In a later analysis, tens of millions of unique TCR beta chains were counted across the 690 or so repertoires, and around 10 million of these chains were shared by at least two donors. A nearest-neighbor algorithm error-corrected the raw reads and collapsed the reads into unique sequences, merging closely related sequences to remove PCR and sequencing errors. CDR3 sequences were aligned to IMGT reference sequences to assign V, D and J gene segments. Each retained sequence needed at least a six-nucleotide match to both a V gene segment and a J gene segment. A rearrangement was called productive if the CDR3 had no stop codons and remained in frame with V and J, and every other rearrangement was called non-productive. CDR3 was defined by IMGT convention, running from the second conserved V-encoded cysteine to the conserved J-encoded phenylalanine. The earlier analysis of about 570 of the donors excluded any sequence lacking an unambiguous match to a single V gene segment. In an earlier analysis of approximately 610 of the donors, V segments were called functional above 56.7% productive rearrangements and were called segregating when the between-donor standard deviation exceeded 5%. A statistical classification framework was built for diagnosing cytomegalovirus status from the catalog of TCR beta chain sequences. V and J gene assignment, in a later analysis, came from comparing TCR nucleotide sequences with IMGT/GENE-DB human TR gene sequences. Using the TCRdist pipeline, a later analysis assigned CDR3 sequences along with most-parsimonious VDJ recombination scenarios. A later analysis defined each TCR beta chain by its CDR3 amino acid sequence plus V-gene family, and excluded reads lacking a unique V-gene family. In a later analysis, approximately 590 highly shared, low-generation-probability nucleotide sequences were removed to address suspected cross-contamination and a sequencing artifact. For each public chain, a later analysis derived a clonal expansion index from normalized ranks of inferred template counts within each repertoire. In a later analysis, generation probabilities were computed with a VDJ recombination model fitted to out-of-frame rearrangements, and the resulting probabilities were checked against IGoR. A later analysis scored TCR-TCR, TCR-HLA and TCR-CMV co-occurrence with hypergeometric tests, applying a repertoire-size bias correction to TCR pairs. A later analysis estimated false discovery rates by permuting HLA or CMV assignments 20 times. In a later analysis, co-occurring TCRs were grouped using DBSCAN, with TCRdist sequence similarity added in when clustering inside HLA-allele-positive subsets. For co-occurrence clustering, repertoires with fewer than 30,000 or more than 120,000 public chains were excluded, along with five or six repertoires with anomalous nucleotide sharing. What TCRdb holds here is the immuneACCESS table cut down to in-frame rearrangements. Part of the clones is not present; checked against another copy, under half of the missing clones reflect an unresolved V gene, and the others are unexplained. V and J calls and clone size are copied from that table; D and trimming were computed from the DNA. The sample contains about 160,000 clones, approximately 80% of them found a single time. 3.7% of the sample comes from the top ten.

The paper's findings and limits, for the study overall: When HLA alleles, especially DR and DQ, strongly co-occurred, attributing TCR associations to individual alleles was difficult. A total of fewer than 200 TCR beta chains were listed by the study as associated with cytomegalovirus. A later analysis found that HLA-associated TCR beta chains were more clonally expanded and had lower generation probabilities than equally common non-associated chains. According to a later genetic analysis, donors in an Asian-associated ancestry cluster had fewer N-insertions in productive TCRs than the approximately 690-donor mean. Because HLA typing was unavailable for some donors at each locus, only the typed subset was used in association tests. A later analysis found that TCR association rates varied across HLA loci, with DRB1 alleles showing the most associated TCRs and HLA-C alleles the fewest. It was suggested by the authors that the approach could potentially be generalized to other disease states and immunological phenotypes. According to a later analysis, parvovirus B19, influenza, CMV and Epstein-Barr virus appeared linked to several top co-occurrence clusters. CMV serostatus was the only immune exposure information available for the cohort. A cluster of highly shared sequence variants was judged likely to be a technical artifact of the sequencing pipeline. V-gene and J-gene trimming of TCR beta chains was associated with a missense DCLRE1C variant in a later genetic analysis, and the association was replicated in an independent cohort. The presence/absence analyses assumed that sequencing depth was roughly uniform across donors, and that assumption may not be true. A few of the identified cytomegalovirus-associated TCR beta chains were confirmed in vitro to be specific for cytomegalovirus antigens. A further reported finding was that TCR beta sequences accurately predicted the HLA-A and HLA-B alleles for most subjects in the first cohort. According to a later analysis, most CMV-associated TCR beta chains appeared to be HLA-restricted, and the HLA associations seemed to be driven largely by CMV exposure. Some IMGT-functional V segments, including TRBV6-2 and TRBV6-3, could not be told apart with the 87-base-pair reads, so those segments were excluded. Broadly in line with IMGT annotations, most TCR beta V segments showed up in productive rearrangements about 87% or about 30% of the time in an earlier analysis of approximately 640 of the donors. The earlier analysis of 587 of the donors excluded approximately 17 rarely observed V segments, including chromosome 9 orphons, because counts were too low. The classifier was reported to diagnose cytomegalovirus status with high specificity and sensitivity in both the original and validation cohorts. Linkage disequilibrium might explain the correlated functional status among segregating V segments, but an unknown experimental factor could not be excluded. While some public TCRs were present in many individuals, most TCR sequences turned up only very rarely across donors. Only TCR beta chains were sequenced in this cohort, and the absence of alpha or paired-chain data limited detectable features. Specific HLA alleles were associated with 15,000 to 20,000 TCR beta sequences at a false discovery rate of 0.05 in a later analysis.

CDR1 is given as KGHSH and CDR2 as LQKENI, both from the germline V gene. The CDR3 covers 16 residues, taking in both the cysteine and the phenylalanine. CDR3 DNA is the only sequence kept; it has 48 bases, read in frame from the first base. Deletion took 3 bases off V and 1 base off J, with a span of 15 bases between the germline ends. In total, more than 500 healthy bone marrow donors made up the cohort. At the time of sampling, all cohort members were nominally healthy, though unrecorded immune exposures were likely present. The donor was CMV seropositive and was included in the group of around 300 seropositive cohort members. A peripheral blood sample was provided by each donor, and peripheral blood mononuclear cells were used for TCR beta sequencing. Genomic DNA was extracted from the blood cell samples with the Qiagen DNeasy Blood Extraction Kit.

The sample consisted of PBMCs. This receptor was taken from a man between 25 and 39 years old in good health and CMV-seropositive. This receptor chain uses TRBV18 and TRBJ1-1, with the D gene uncertain. DNA sequence: TGTGCCAGCTCACCGACGAAGGAGAAAACGAACACTGAAGCTTTCTTT. It translates to CASSPTKEKTNTEAFF.